This passage covers 17 T cell receptor gamma chains from one sample sequenced in a study of gamma delta lymphoproliferative disorders and STAT genes. Genomic DNA from isolated PBMCs served as the sequencing template. TCRdb used CATT to re-call clones from the multiplex PCR reads. The repertoire has about 2,300 gamma-chain clones, about 12% of them found once; the top ten carry about four fifths. What was sequenced was blood. Receptor source: a human donor with gamma-delta T-cell large granular lymphocyte leukemia.

The sample holds many counts of this clone. The protein that TCRdb holds for this DNA derives from a much larger clone and differs from the translated DNA at residue 12, which likely indicates a read error; the protein shown here is translated from the DNA. V is TRGV9 and J is TRGJP. TCRdb supplies no J gene; here it was assigned by aligning the nucleotide sequence to germline. Per the germline V gene, CDR1 is GITISATS and CDR2 is ISYDGTV (reference sequence). This CDR3 is built from 16 residues. CDR3 nucleotide sequence: TGTGCCTTGTGGGAGGTGCGAGAGTTGGGCAAAAGAATCAAGGTATTT. Residues: CALWEVRELGKRIKVF.

This clone showed up many times. This CDR3 reads CATWAPSLYYYKKLF. DNA of the CDR3: TGTGCCACCTGGGCCCCGTCTCTATATTATTATAAGAAACTCTTT. The genes are TRGV4 and TRGJ1 or TRGJ2. The J gene comes from matching the DNA to germline here; TCRdb lacks it. Germline lookup yields CDR1 EGSTGY and CDR2 YDSYTSSV. The length of the CDR3 is 15 residues. V trimming: 5 bases; J trimming: 2 bases; junction bases outside the gene matches: 12.

There are many counts of this clone. The chain has TRGV3 and TRGJ1 or TRGJ2. Because TCRdb records no J gene, it was assigned here through a match of the DNA to germline. CDR3 length: 14 residues. CDR1 and CDR2 from the germline V gene are VTNTFY and YDVSTARD (reference sequence). With V trimmed by 0 bases and J by 3 bases, 5 bases remained unmatched. CDR3 DNA: TGTGCCACCTGGGACAGGCTAAGTTATTATAAGAAACTCTTT. It specifies CATWDRLSYYKKLF.

Sample share makes this clone medium-sized. This sample also contains other DNA sequences that code for the same CDR3. The CDR3 nucleotides read TGTGCTGCGTGGAGAAATAAGAAACTCTTT. This codes for CAAWRNKKLF. The V call is TRGV10, the J call TRGJ1 or TRGJ2. Assignment of the J gene here rests on matching the DNA to germline, because TCRdb gives none. TRGV10 qualifies as an ORF whose function is uncertain. V lost 8 bases to trimming and J lost 8 bases; unmatched junction nucleotides: 4. The CDR3 sequence is 10 residues long.

This clone was observed at least ten times. No DNA is shown, since the ends of the CDR3 on it are uncertain; the CDR3 is the one TCRdb lists. No J gene was assigned, while the V gene was called as TRGV11. TRGV11 is placed among ORFs of uncertain function. The CDR3 comprises 14 residues, both ends counted. CDR3 residues: CTTVPAQPAGEKLF.

This clone occurred many times. The chain links TRGV4 to TRGJ1 or TRGJ2. The J gene was missing in TCRdb and was found by matching the end of the DNA to germline. The CDR3 contains 13 residues. The trim removed 3 bases at V and 7 bases at J, leaving 9 bases unmatched. Germline V gene lookup returns CDR1 EGSTGY and CDR2 YDSYTSSV. CDR3 loop: CATWDTDQYKKLF. The CDR3 nucleotides are TGTGCCACCTGGGATACCGATCAGTATAAGAAACTCTTT.

This clone was found a few times. For this DNA, TCRdb reports the protein of a much larger clone, which diverges at residue 12, most likely from a read error; the protein presented here is translated directly from the DNA. The V segment is TRGV2, and no J call was made. CDR3 length equals 14 residues. CDR1 and CDR2 from the germline V gene are EGSNGY and YDSYNSKV. The CDR3 region has the DNA TGTGCCACCTGGGACGGCTTTAGTGATTGGATCGAGACGTTT. It yields the protein CATWDGFSDWIETF.

This clone was seen many times. The CDR3 sequence: CATWGGVKKLF. CDR3 coding DNA: TGTGCCACCTGGGGGGGGGTGAAGAAACTCTTT. V and J are TRGV3 and TRGJ1 or TRGJ2. TCRdb does not report a J gene; here it was assigned by matching the DNA to germline references. V lost 5 bases and J lost 10; bases outside the gene matches: 8. Germline V gene lookup returns CDR1 VTNTFY and CDR2 YDVSTARD (reference sequence). The CDR3 runs to 11 residues.

As regards this clone: A much larger clone sits a single nucleotide away, making a read error possible. The genes are TRGV4 and TRGJP1. The J gene comes from matching the DNA to germline here; TCRdb lacks it. With 5 bases clipped from V and 11 bases from J, the junction kept 11 bases outside the gene matches. CDR1 and CDR2 from the germline V gene are EGSTGY and YDSYTSSV. The CDR3 runs 13 residues. CDR3 in amino acids: CATWAPEGWFKIF. The CDR3 nucleotides read TGTGCCACCTGGGCCCCAGAAGGCTGGTTCAAGATATTT.

This clone was recorded a few times. The chain links TRGV3 to TRGJ1 or TRGJ2. As TCRdb names no J gene, one was assigned here on the basis of a DNA match to germline. The CDR3 totals 15 residues. The germline V gene encodes CDR1 VTNTFY and CDR2 YDVSTARD (reference sequence). The junction had 5 bases not matched to a gene; V was cut back by 0 bases and J by 0 bases. CDR3 sequence reads: CATWDRWTNYYKKLF. The CDR3 region has the DNA TGTGCCACCTGGGACAGGTGGACGAATTATTATAAGAAACTCTTT.

A note on this clone: This may arise from a read error, as a much more abundant clone is one base away. Other DNA sequences from this sample encode an identical CDR3 as well. The V gene is TRGV4, the J gene TRGJ1 or TRGJ2. TCRdb records no J gene; here it was assigned by comparing the DNA to germline. After removal of 8 bases from V and 12 bases from J, the junction contained 10 bases not matched to a gene. The CDR3 runs 10 residues. Per germline, CDR1 EGSTGY and CDR2 YDSYTSSV. The DNA of the CDR3 is TGTGCCACCTCTCCACGAGGGAAACTCTTT. Protein product: CATSPRGKLF.

As for this clone: A much larger clone sits a single nucleotide away, making a read error possible. The chain recombines TRGV8 with TRGJP1. The J gene is not listed in TCRdb, so it was assigned here from a DNA match to germline. Per germline, CDR1 VENAVY and CDR2 YDSYNSRV. The CDR3 totals 13 residues. V lost 0 bases to trimming and J lost 7 bases; unmatched junction nucleotides: 2. The CDR3 DNA sequence: TGTGCCACCTGGGATAGGAATGGTTGGTTCAAGATATTT. Amino acids: CATWDRNGWFKIF.

By share, this clone ranks as medium-sized. A far larger clone is off by one base, so a read error is likely. The sample carries other DNA sequences with the same CDR3. The V gene is TRGV9; the J gene was not called. The germline V gene encodes CDR1 GITISATS and CDR2 ISYDGTV (reference sequence). This CDR3 contains 9 residues. The CDR3 loop is CALERGKLF. The CDR3 bases are TGTGCCTTGGAGAGGGGAAAACTCTTT.

Relative to its sample, this clone is medium-sized. The V and J genes are TRGV8 and TRGJP1. TCRdb does not report a J gene; here it was assigned by matching the DNA to germline references. With 1 base clipped from V and 0 bases from J, the junction kept 5 bases outside the gene matches. The germline gives CDR1 VENAVY, CDR2 YDSYNSRV. The CDR3 covers 16 residues. This CDR3 is CATWDRPYTTGWFKIF. Here the CDR3 DNA reads TGTGCCACCTGGGATAGACCGTATACCACTGGTTGGTTCAAGATATTT.

This clone was recorded at least ten times. The protein recorded in TCRdb matches a much larger clone and deviates from this DNA's translation at residue 3, suggesting a read error; the protein here is obtained by translating the DNA. The chain joins TRGV9 to TRGJP. Because TCRdb records no J gene, it was assigned here through a match of the DNA to germline. This CDR3 spans 16 amino acids. CDR1 GITISATS and CDR2 ISYDGTV come from the germline V gene (reference sequence). CDR3 in amino acids: CAFWEVRELGKKIKVF. DNA of the CDR3: TGTGCCTTTTGGGAGGTGCGAGAGTTGGGCAAAAAAATCAAGGTATTT.

Relative to its sample, this clone is medium-sized. The V call is TRGV4, the J call TRGJ1 or TRGJ2. TCRdb leaves out the J gene; it was filled in here by matching the DNA to germline. Trimming removed 5 bases from V and 4 bases from J; junction bases left unmatched: 5. Germline CDR1 reads EGSTGY; CDR2 reads YDSYTSSV. CDR3 size: 12 residues. DNA for the CDR3: TGTGCCACCTGGGTAGTGTATTATAAGAAACTCTTT. Translation gives CATWVVYYKKLF.

This clone was counted only a few times. The protein recorded in TCRdb matches a much larger clone and deviates from this DNA's translation at residue 3, suggesting a read error; the protein here is obtained by translating the DNA. Other DNA sequences in this specimen translate into the identical CDR3. This CDR3 is CAFERGKLF. CDR3 coding DNA: TGTGCCTTTGAGAGGGGGAAACTCTTT. V is TRGV9 and J is TRGJ1 or TRGJ2. The J gene was missing in TCRdb and was found by matching the end of the DNA to germline. V lost 10 bases, J lost 12 bases, and 9 bases stayed unmatched. Per the germline V gene, CDR1 is GITISATS and CDR2 is ISYDGTV (reference sequence). The CDR3 has 9 residues.